Listed below are T cell receptor beta chains from one sample, sequenced in a study of siplizumab effects on memory and regulatory T cells. Using immunoSEQ multiplex PCR, the repertoire was profiled, and TCRdb retains in-frame clones only, with some absent. There are some 64,000 clones in the sample; 70% to 80% occur only once, and 0.42% lies in the top ten. Sequenced sample: memory CD4+ T cells sorted from blood. The receptors were sampled from a human donor in good health. CDR3s include the opening cysteine and the closing phenylalanine or tryptophan. The D gene is left open where the match is weak. Where a row states a size, it is once, few, many or the class of an expanded clone; other rows omit it.

size	D	J	V	DNA	CDR3
few	NA	TRBJ2-7	TRBV2	TGTGCCAGCACGCGGCCGGGGTGGGACTACGAGCAGTACTTC	CASTRPGWDYEQYF
NA	NA	TRBJ2-2	TRBV5-1	TGCGCCAGCACCTCCCTCCTAGTCGTCACCGGGGAGCTGTTTTTT	CASTSLLVVTGELFF
NA	TRBD2	TRBJ2-3	TRBV13	TGTGCCAGCAGCCCCGTCGGACTAGCGGGGGCTAGCACAGATACGCAGTATTTT	CASSPVGLAGASTDTQYF
NA	TRBD1	TRBJ1-6	TRBV29-1	TGCAGCGTTGGGGACAGCCGAAATTCACCCCTCCACTTT	CSVGDSRNSPLHF
few	NA	TRBJ1-1	TRBV28	TGTGCCAGCATGTTACTAAACACTGAAGCTTTCTTT	CASMLLNTEAFF
once	NA	TRBJ1-5	TRBV19	TGTGCCAGTAGTGCCCCGAGAGAGAGAAGCAATCAGCCCCAGCATTTT	CASSAPRERSNQPQHF
NA	NA	TRBJ2-3	TRBV15	TGTGCCACCAGCAGAGAGAGGGTAGGGGTTTCAGATACGCAGTATTTT	CATSRERVGVSDTQYF
NA	TRBD1	TRBJ2-7	TRBV6-5	TGTGCCTCCCGACAGGGTTCCTACGAGCAGTACTTC	CASRQGSYEQYF
few	NA	TRBJ1-3	TRBV2	TGTGCCAGCAGTTTTGACACCAGAAACACCATATATTTT	CASSFDTRNTIYF
NA	NA	TRBJ1-1	TRBV5-1	TGCGCCAGCAAGGACGTGAACACTGAAGCTTTCTTT	CASKDVNTEAFF
NA	TRBD1	TRBJ2-7	TRBV11-1	TGTGCCAGCAGCTATGAGCGGGACAGGGTCTACGAGCAGTACTTC	CASSYERDRVYEQYF
NA	NA	TRBJ1-1	TRBV5-5	TGTGCCAGCAGCTTGACGAACACTGAAGCTTTCTTT	CASSLTNTEAFF
few	NA	TRBJ2-5	TRBV2	TGTGCCAGCAGGGGGGTTGGGGCCCAGTACTTC	CASRGVGAQYF
NA	NA	TRBJ2-6	TRBV5-5	TGTGCCAGCAGCTCGCAGGGGCCCGGGGCCAACGTCCTGACTTTC	CASSSQGPGANVLTF
NA	NA	TRBJ1-2	TRBV7-3	TGTGCCAGCAGCGCGTGGGTATGGGATATGGAGGGTCTCCGGACCTTC	CASSAWVWDMEGLRTF
NA	NA	TRBJ2-2	TRBV7-3	TGTGCCAGCAGCTTCACGCAGGGGGAGCTGTTTTTT	CASSFTQGELFF
NA	NA	TRBJ1-1	TRBV18	TGTGCCAGCTCACCTAACGGAGCAACAGGGCATGGGGGCACTATGAACACTGAAGCTTTCTTT	CASSPNGATGHGGTMNTEAFF
few	NA	TRBJ1-3	TRBV7-6	TGTGCCAGCAGCTTACAGGGGAGCTCTGGAAACACCATATATTTT	CASSLQGSSGNTIYF
NA	NA	TRBJ2-1	TRBV9	TGTGCCAGCAGCGTACAGGCTGCGAAGGACAATGAGCAGTTCTTC	CASSVQAAKDNEQFF
NA	TRBD2	TRBJ2-5	TRBV28	TGTGCCAGCAGTCCACCGGGGGGGCGCAAAACGCAGTACTTC	CASSPPGGRKTQYF
NA	NA	TRBJ1-6	TRBV11-3	TGTGCCAGCTCGTCAGGGTATAATTCACCCCTCCACTTT	CASSSGYNSPLHF
NA	NA	TRBJ1-1	TRBV6-1	TGTGCCAGCAGTGAGCGCCTGGTGTTCACTGAAGCTTTCTTT	CASSERLVFTEAFF
NA	NA	TRBJ2-3	TRBV6-6	TGTGCCAGCAGACGGGACGGCACAGATACGCAGTATTTT	CASRRDGTDTQYF
NA	NA	TRBJ2-5	TRBV5-8	TGTGCCAGCAGGCGCAATGTTGAGACCCAGTACTTC	CASRRNVETQYF
NA	TRBD2	TRBJ2-2	TRBV2	TGTGCCAGCATAAGCGGGGGGAACACCGGGGAGCTGTTTTTT	CASISGGNTGELFF
once	NA	TRBJ1-2	TRBV14	TGTGCCAGCAGCCAGACCCTACCTGGTGGCTACACCTTC	CASSQTLPGGYTF
few	NA	TRBJ1-1	TRBV4-1	TGCGCCAGCAGCTGGACGGCCCGCACTGAAGCTTTCTTT	CASSWTARTEAFF
NA	TRBD2	TRBJ2-3	TRBV5-1	TGCGCCAGCAGCTTGCCTTTAGCGGGGGGACACACAGATACGCAGTATTTT	CASSLPLAGGHTDTQYF
NA	NA	TRBJ1-6	TRBV28	TGTGCCAGCGGGGGACAACCCAATAATTCACCCCTCCACTTT	CASGGQPNNSPLHF